The rows below give T cell receptor beta chains drawn from one sample of a study of T cells in Graves' hyperthyroidism and ophthalmopathy. Via MiXCR, TCRdb re-called the multiplex PCR reads, giving one row per CDR3 protein. The repertoire includes some 490,000 distinct CDR3 sequences, approximately 23% of them detected once, and around 47% sits in the top ten. The sequenced sample consisted of blood. The receptor source for this set is a woman in her 70s with Graves' ophthalmopathy. CDR3s include the opening cysteine and the closing phenylalanine or tryptophan. D genes are given only for firm matches. Size is stated for part of the rows, as once, few or many counts, or as a class when the clone is expanded.

j_call | clone_size | d_call | v_call | cdr3_aa | cdr3_nt
TRBJ2-7 | NA | TRBD2 | TRBV10-3 | CAIRSGSTSYEQYF | TGTGCCATACGTAGCGGGAGTACCTCCTACGAGCAGTACTTC
TRBJ1-4 | few | TRBD1 | TRBV6-1 | CASSLERGLVEKLFF | TGTGCCAGCAGTTTAGAAAGGGGGCTTGTTGAAAAACTGTTTTTT
TRBJ1-2 | NA | NA | TRBV25-1 | CASSDNYYGYTF | TGTGCCAGCAGTGACAACTACTATGGCTACACCTTC
TRBJ1-1 | NA | NA | TRBV20-1 | CSARETSVNTEAFF | TGCAGTGCTAGAGAGACGAGTGTGAACACTGAAGCTTTCTTT
TRBJ2-7 | NA | TRBD1 | TRBV6-5 | CASSYSNRGVHEQYF | TGTGCCAGCAGTTACTCGAACAGGGGAGTACACGAGCAGTACTTC
TRBJ2-1 | many | TRBD2 | TRBV7-9 | CASSPRLAGANEQFF | TGTGCCAGCAGCCCCAGACTAGCGGGAGCAAATGAGCAGTTCTTC
TRBJ2-2 | few | TRBD1 | TRBV12-3/TRBV12-4 | CASSLRTGGNTGELFF | TGTGCCAGCAGTTTACGAACAGGGGGCAACACCGGGGAGCTGTTTTTT
TRBJ2-7 | once | TRBD2 | TRBV20-1 | CSAPGLAYEQYF | TGCAGTGCCCCGGGACTAGCCTACGAGCAGTACTTC
TRBJ2-7 | NA | NA | TRBV27 | CASSWDWDGAEQYF | TGTGCCAGCAGTTGGGACTGGGATGGAGCCGAGCAGTACTTC
TRBJ2-7 | NA | NA | TRBV15 | CATSRDTGARDEQYF | TGTGCCACCAGCAGAGATACGGGGGCAAGGGACGAGCAGTACTTC
TRBJ1-2 | NA | TRBD1 | TRBV25-1 | CASSASGGAYGYTF | TGTGCCAGCAGTGCTTCAGGGGGCGCATATGGCTACACCTTC
TRBJ1-2 | NA | NA | TRBV28 | CASSLSTAPQGTF | TGTGCCAGCAGTTTATCAACGGCCCCACAGGGAACCTTC
TRBJ1-5 | many | NA | TRBV28 | CASSLWAGLDQPQHF | TGTGCCAGCAGTTTATGGGCAGGTTTGGATCAGCCCCAGCATTTT
TRBJ2-1 | NA | TRBD2 | TRBV20-1 | CSAWTSGSTGEQFF | TGCAGTGCGTGGACTAGCGGGAGTACGGGGGAGCAGTTCTTC
TRBJ2-2 | NA | NA | TRBV28 | CASSGLGAPLGELFF | TGTGCCAGCAGTGGCCTCGGGGCCCCTTTAGGGGAGCTGTTTTTT
TRBJ2-7 | many | NA | TRBV20-1 | CSARSLDNPLEQYF | TGCAGTGCTAGGTCCCTCGACAATCCCCTCGAGCAGTACTTC
TRBJ1-5 | few | NA | TRBV30 | CAWSVQGYGQPQHF | TGTGCCTGGAGTGTACAGGGTTACGGTCAGCCCCAGCATTTT
TRBJ2-7 | NA | NA | TRBV20-1 | CSAPVRNRAFYEQYF | TGCAGTGCTCCCGTCCGGAACAGGGCTTTCTACGAGCAGTACTTC
TRBJ2-7 | NA | NA | TRBV6-1 | CASSEASDGYEQYF | TGTGCCAGCAGTGAGGCGAGTGATGGTTACGAGCAGTACTTC
TRBJ1-5 | many | TRBD1 | TRBV2 | CASTGTGGRPQHF | TGTGCCAGCACCGGGACAGGGGGAAGGCCCCAGCATTTT
TRBJ2-5 | NA | TRBD1 | TRBV20-1 | CSARDRTGSETQYF | TGCAGTGCTAGAGATCGGACAGGGTCAGAGACCCAGTACTTC
TRBJ2-5 | many | NA | TRBV2 | CASSAERLKYF | TGTGCCAGCAGTGCTGAGAGACTCAAGTACTTC
TRBJ2-7 | few | NA | TRBV6-1 | CASKSGEEVYEQYF | TGTGCCAGTAAGTCAGGGGAGGAGGTCTACGAGCAGTACTTC
TRBJ1-5 | NA | NA | TRBV3-1 | CASGKTAYQPQHF | TGTGCCAGCGGTAAGACGGCCTATCAGCCCCAGCATTTT
TRBJ2-7 | few | TRBD2 | TRBV6-2/TRBV6-3 | CASSLKRTSGDYEQYF | TGTGCCAGCAGCCTGAAAAGAACTAGCGGAGATTACGAGCAGTACTTC
TRBJ2-5 | NA | NA | TRBV30 | CAWSGGFETQYF | TGTGCCTGGAGTGGGGGGTTTGAGACCCAGTACTTC
TRBJ1-1 | NA | TRBD1 | TRBV10-3 | CAIKGQIMNTEAFF | TGTGCCATCAAGGGACAGATCATGAACACTGAAGCTTTCTTT
TRBJ2-2 | NA | TRBD2 | TRBV5-1 | CASSTLLAGNTGELFF | TGCGCCAGCAGCACGCTACTAGCGGGAAACACCGGGGAGCTGTTTTTT
TRBJ2-7 | NA | NA | TRBV6-4 | CASKGPIISSYEQYF | TGTGCCAGCAAAGGGCCTATCATCTCTTCCTACGAGCAGTACTTC
TRBJ2-1 | many | TRBD2 | TRBV11-2 | CASVISGTYNEQFF | TGTGCCAGCGTAATTAGCGGGACCTACAATGAGCAGTTCTTC
TRBJ2-7 | NA | TRBD2 | TRBV7-2 | CASSLGPGRESYEQYF | TGTGCCAGCAGCTTGGGTCCGGGGCGGGAGTCCTACGAGCAGTACTTC
TRBJ1-1 | NA | NA | TRBV2 | CASTKDGYTEAFF | TGTGCCAGCACCAAAGACGGGTACACTGAAGCTTTCTTT